This T cell receptor beta chain was observed in a study of CD8 T cells in Susac syndrome. General study results and limits: The study admitted that it had a relatively small number of individuals in its TCR sequencing and HLA analysis.

Reverse transcription of roughly 0.5 to 1 ug RNA used random hexamers. TCRdb ran MiXCR on the immunoSEQ multiplex PCR reads and lists one entry per CDR3 protein. The table has around 140,000 distinct CDR3 sequences, more than 85% seen once. The ends lost 1 base at V and 8 bases at J; junction bases unmatched: 5. Germline CDR1 LGHDT, CDR2 YNNKEL (reference sequence). The CDR3 is 15 amino acids. About this clonotype itself: The antigen is undetermined.

J is TRBJ1-6 and V is TRBV3-1; TRBD1 agrees at 7 bases. The sequence came from a human donor with Susac syndrome. The sequenced material came from CD4+ T cells from PBMCs. In nucleotides, the CDR3 is TGTGCCAGCAGCCAAGCGACAGGGCCCCATTCACCCCTCCACTTT. It yields the protein CASSQATGPHSPLHF.